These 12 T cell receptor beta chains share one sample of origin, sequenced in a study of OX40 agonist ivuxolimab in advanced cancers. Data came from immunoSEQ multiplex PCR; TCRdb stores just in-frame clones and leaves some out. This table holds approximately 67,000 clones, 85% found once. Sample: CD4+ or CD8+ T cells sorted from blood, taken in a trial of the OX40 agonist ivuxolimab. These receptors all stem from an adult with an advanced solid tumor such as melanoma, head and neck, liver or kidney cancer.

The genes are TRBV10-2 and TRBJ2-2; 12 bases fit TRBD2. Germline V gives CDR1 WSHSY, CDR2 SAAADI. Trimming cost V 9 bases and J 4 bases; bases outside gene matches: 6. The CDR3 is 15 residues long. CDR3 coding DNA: TGCGCCAGGATGACTAGCGGGAGTTTCACCGGGGAGCTGTTTTTT. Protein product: CARMTSGSFTGELFF.

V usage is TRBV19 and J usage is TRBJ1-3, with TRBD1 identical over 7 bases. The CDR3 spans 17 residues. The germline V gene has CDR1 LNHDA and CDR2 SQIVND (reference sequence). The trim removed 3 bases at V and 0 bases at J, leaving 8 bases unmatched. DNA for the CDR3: TGTGCCAGTAGTATCTTGGGACAGCCACCCTCTGGAAACACCATATATTTT. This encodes CASSILGQPPSGNTIYF.

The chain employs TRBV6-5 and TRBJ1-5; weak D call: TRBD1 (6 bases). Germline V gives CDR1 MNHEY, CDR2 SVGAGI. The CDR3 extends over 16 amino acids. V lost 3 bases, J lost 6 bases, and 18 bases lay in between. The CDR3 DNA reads TGTGCCAGCAGTTATTTCCCCAGGGGAGAAGGTCAGCCCCAGCATTTT. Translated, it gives CASSYFPRGEGQPQHF.

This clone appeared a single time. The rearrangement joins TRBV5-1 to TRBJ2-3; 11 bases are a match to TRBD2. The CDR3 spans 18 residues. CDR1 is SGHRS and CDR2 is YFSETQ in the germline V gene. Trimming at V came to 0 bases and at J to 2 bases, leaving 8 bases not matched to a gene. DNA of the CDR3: TGCGCCAGCAGCTTGGTGACTAGCGGGAAGGGTACCACAGATACGCAGTATTTT. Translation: CASSLVTSGKGTTDTQYF.

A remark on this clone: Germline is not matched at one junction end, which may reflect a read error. The CDR3 sequence: CASSLTSGSSSEQYF. The CDR3 DNA is TGTGCCAGCAGTCTTACTAGCGGGAGCTCCTCCGAGCAGTACTTC. The chain joins TRBV6-5 to TRBJ2-7; 11 positions agree with TRBD2. The CDR3 totals 15 residues. CDR1 is MNHEY and CDR2 is SVGAGI in the germline V gene.

CDR3: CASSSLSGLLAGSSYEQYF. The CDR3 DNA sequence: TGTGCCAGCAGTAGCCTCTCAGGCCTACTAGCGGGGTCCTCCTACGAGCAGTACTTC. The chain employs TRBV27 and TRBJ2-7, with 10 bases fitting TRBD2. V shed 5 bases and J 0 bases; nucleotides not matched to a gene: 16. The CDR3 contains 19 residues. Germline loops: CDR1 MNHEY, CDR2 SMNVEV (reference sequence).

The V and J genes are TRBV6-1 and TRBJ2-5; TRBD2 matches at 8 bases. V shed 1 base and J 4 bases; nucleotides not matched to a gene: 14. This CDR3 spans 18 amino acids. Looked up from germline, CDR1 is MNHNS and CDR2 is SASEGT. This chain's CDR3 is CASSEVVAGTPKGETQYF. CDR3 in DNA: TGTGCCAGCAGTGAAGTGGTAGCGGGGACCCCGAAGGGAGAGACCCAGTACTTC.

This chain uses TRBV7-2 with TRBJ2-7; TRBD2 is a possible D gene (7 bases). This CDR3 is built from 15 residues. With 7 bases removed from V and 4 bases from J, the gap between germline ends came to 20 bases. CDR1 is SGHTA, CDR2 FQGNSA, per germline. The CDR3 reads CASKPSPGGAYEQYF. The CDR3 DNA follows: TGTGCCAGCAAACCTTCTCCTGGGGGGGCGTACGAGCAGTACTTC.

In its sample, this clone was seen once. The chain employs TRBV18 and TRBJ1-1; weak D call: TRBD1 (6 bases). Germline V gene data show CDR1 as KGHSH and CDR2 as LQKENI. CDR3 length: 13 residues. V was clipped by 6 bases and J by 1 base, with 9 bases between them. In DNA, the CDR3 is TGTGCCAGCTCCCGGACAGAGAACACTGAAGCTTTCTTT. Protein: CASSRTENTEAFF.

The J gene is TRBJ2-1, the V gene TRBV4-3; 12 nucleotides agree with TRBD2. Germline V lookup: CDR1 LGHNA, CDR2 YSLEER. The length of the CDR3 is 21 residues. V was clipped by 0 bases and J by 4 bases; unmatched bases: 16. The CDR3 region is CASSQERRSRGLAGGYNEQFF. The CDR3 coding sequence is TGCGCCAGCAGCCAAGAAAGACGGAGCAGGGGGCTAGCGGGGGGGTACAATGAGCAGTTCTTC.

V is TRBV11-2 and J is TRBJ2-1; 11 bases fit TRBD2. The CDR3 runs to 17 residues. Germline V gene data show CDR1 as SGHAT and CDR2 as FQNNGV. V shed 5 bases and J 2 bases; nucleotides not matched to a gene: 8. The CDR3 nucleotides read TGTGCCAGCAGCACCGGACTAGCGGGCGGCGCCTACAATGAGCAGTTCTTC. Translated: CASSTGLAGGAYNEQFF.

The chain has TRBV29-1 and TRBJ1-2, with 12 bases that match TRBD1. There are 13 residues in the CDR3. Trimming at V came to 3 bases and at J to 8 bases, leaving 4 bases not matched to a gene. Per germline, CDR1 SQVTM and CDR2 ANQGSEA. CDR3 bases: TGCAGCGTTGAGAGGGACAGGGGGCGAGGCTACACCTTC. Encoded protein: CSVERDRGRGYTF.